This T cell receptor (beta chain) was identified during a study of CD8 T cells in ankylosing spondylitis. Overall study results and limits: Clones linked to disease, bearing a CD8+ phenotype, were relatively rare in peripheral blood. Clones tied to disease were said to be significantly enriched in matched ankylosing spondylitis synovial fluid. A TCR beta motif of seven or eight highly homologous variants appeared characteristic of ankylosing spondylitis blood.

Scientists made TCR beta libraries using quantitative 5'-RACE with molecular barcodes. TCRdb recomputed calls from the 5' RACE reads with MiXCR, one row per CDR3 protein. The table records under 450,000 distinct CDR3 sequences, roughly 15% of them present only once. CDR1 is KGHDR, CDR2 SFDVKD, per germline. The CDR3 has 13 amino acids. Regarding this clonotype: As yet, its antigen is unknown. One end of the junction is discordant with germline, which a read error may explain.

This sequence joins TRBV24-1 and TRBJ2-2, with D perhaps matching TRBD2 (5 bases). Sequences were obtained from blood, either unsorted or a sorted T cell fraction (not recorded which). This receptor was taken from a male donor with ankylosing spondylitis. CDR3 residues: CATSEAKDGELIF. For the CDR3, the DNA is TGTGCCACCAGTGAGGCAAAAGACGGGGAGCTGATTTTT.